This T cell receptor (beta chain) comes out of a study of T cell responses to AZD1222 COVID-19 vaccine. Sequencing used immunoSEQ multiplex PCR; TCRdb keeps in-frame clones, though not all of them. The sample contains under 50,000 clones, just over 85% of which appear only once. This CDR3 is 15 amino acids long. Trimming took 7 bases from V and 0 from J; bases not matched to a gene: 10. Germline V gives CDR1 SGHNT, CDR2 YYREEE (reference sequence). Regarding this clone: Its specificity is unknown.

Study findings and constraints: Clonal diversity was possibly underestimated, and white British individuals and females predominated among donors. Only 5 or 6 people who got AZD1222 tested seropositive at baseline. Samples come after the peak T cell response, not at day 14. Reportedly, nearly half of unique spike TCRs recognized epitopes outside B.1.351/B.1.1.7 mutations.

V gene TRBV5-4 combines with J gene TRBJ2-7, with 7 bases matching TRBD2. The receptor was isolated from an adult who received the MenACWY meningococcal vaccine as a control. This specimen consisted of peripheral blood, obtained 28 days after the second dose of the MenACWY control vaccine. This CDR3 reads CASGPLGGNSYEQYF. In nucleotides, the CDR3 is TGTGCCAGCGGCCCCCTCGGGGGGAACTCCTACGAGCAGTACTTC. Combining the CDR3 with reference TRBV5-4 and TRBJ2-7 gives the whole variable domain ETGVTQSPTHLIKTRGQQVTLRCSSQSGHNTVSWYQQALGQGPQFIFQYYREEENGRGNFPPRFSGLQFPNYSSELNVNALELDDSALYLCASGPLGGNSYEQYFGPGTRLTVT.